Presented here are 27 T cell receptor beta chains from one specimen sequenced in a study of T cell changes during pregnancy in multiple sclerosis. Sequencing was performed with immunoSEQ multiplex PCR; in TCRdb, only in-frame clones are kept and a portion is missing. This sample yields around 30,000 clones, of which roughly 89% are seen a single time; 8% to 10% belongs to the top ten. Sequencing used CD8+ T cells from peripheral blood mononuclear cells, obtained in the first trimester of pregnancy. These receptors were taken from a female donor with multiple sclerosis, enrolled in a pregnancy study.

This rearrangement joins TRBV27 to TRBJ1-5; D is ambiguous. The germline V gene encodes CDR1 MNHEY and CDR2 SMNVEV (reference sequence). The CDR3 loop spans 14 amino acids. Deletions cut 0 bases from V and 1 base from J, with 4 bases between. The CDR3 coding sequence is TGTGCCAGCAGTTTATCCGGGAGCAATCAGCCCCAGCATTTT. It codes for CASSLSGSNQPQHF.

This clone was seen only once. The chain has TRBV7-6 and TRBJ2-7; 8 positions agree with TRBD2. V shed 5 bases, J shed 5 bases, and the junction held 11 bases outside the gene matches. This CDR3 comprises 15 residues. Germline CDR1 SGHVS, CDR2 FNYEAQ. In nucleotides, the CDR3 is TGTGCCAGCAGCAGCCGCACACGGGAGGGGGACGAGCAGTACTTC. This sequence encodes CASSSRTREGDEQYF.

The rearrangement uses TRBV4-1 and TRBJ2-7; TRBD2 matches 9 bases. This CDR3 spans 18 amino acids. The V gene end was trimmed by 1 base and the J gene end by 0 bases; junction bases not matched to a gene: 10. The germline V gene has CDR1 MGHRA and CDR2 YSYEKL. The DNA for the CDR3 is TGCGCCAGCAGCCAAGGTTGGCGGGGGGGGCCTGGCTCCTACGAGCAGTACTTC. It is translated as CASSQGWRGGPGSYEQYF.

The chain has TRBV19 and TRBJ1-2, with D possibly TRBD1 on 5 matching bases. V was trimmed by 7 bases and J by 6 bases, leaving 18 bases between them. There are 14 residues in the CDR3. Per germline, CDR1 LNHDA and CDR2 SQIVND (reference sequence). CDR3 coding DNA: TGTGCCAGTACCTCCCTCGGCGGGGGAGATGGCTACACCTTC. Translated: CASTSLGGGDGYTF.

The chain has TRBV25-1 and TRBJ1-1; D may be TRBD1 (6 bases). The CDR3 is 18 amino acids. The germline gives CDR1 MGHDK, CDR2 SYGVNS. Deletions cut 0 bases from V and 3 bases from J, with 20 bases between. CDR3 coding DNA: TGTGCCAGCAGTGAATACGGGGGGAGGGGGGAGGCGGACACTGAAGCTTTCTTT. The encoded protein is CASSEYGGRGEADTEAFF.

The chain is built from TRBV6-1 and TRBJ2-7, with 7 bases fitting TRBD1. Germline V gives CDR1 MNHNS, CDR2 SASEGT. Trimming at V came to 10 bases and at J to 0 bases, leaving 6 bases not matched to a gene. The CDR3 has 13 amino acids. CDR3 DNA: TGTGCCATCCGACAGGGCCACTCCTACGAGCAGTACTTC. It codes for CAIRQGHSYEQYF.

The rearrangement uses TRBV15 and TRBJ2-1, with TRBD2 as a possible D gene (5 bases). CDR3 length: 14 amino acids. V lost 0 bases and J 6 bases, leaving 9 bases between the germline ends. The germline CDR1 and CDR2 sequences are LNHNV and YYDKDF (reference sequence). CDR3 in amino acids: CATSRDGLANEQFF. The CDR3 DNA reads TGTGCCACCAGCAGAGATGGGCTAGCCAATGAGCAGTTCTTC.

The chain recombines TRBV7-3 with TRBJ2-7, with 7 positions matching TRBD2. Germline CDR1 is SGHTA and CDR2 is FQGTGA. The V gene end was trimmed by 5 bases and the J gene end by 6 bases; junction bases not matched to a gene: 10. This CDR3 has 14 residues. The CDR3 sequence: CASSLGLGAGEQYF. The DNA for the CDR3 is TGTGCCAGCAGCCTCGGACTAGGAGCGGGCGAGCAGTACTTC.

CDR3 DNA: TGTGCCAGCAGTGAATGGACAGAATACGAGCAGTACTTC. Residues: CASSEWTEYEQYF. The rearrangement uses TRBV2 and TRBJ2-7, with D perhaps TRBD1 (6 bases). CDR1 and CDR2 (germline): SNHLY, FYNNEI. The CDR3 has 13 residues. Trimming removed 2 bases at V and 4 bases at J, with 9 bases between.

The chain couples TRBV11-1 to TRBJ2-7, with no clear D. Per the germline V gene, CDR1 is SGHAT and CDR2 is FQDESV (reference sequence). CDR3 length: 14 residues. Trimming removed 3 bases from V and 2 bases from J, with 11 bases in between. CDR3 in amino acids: CASSFSRGTYEQYF. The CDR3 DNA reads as TGTGCCAGCAGCTTTTCTCGCGGAACCTACGAGCAGTACTTC.

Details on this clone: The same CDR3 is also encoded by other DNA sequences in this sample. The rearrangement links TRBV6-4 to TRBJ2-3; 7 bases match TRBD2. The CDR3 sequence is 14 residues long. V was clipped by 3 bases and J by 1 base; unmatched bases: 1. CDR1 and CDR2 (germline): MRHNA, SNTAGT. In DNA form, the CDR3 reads TGTGCCAGCAGTGAGGCGGGAGGCACAGATACGCAGTATTTT. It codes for CASSEAGGTDTQYF.

CDR3 protein: CASRDGQLNTEAFF. The CDR3 nucleotides read TGTGCCAGCAGAGATGGACAGCTGAACACTGAAGCTTTCTTT. V and J are TRBV6-1 and TRBJ1-1; tentative D call: TRBD1 (6 bases). This CDR3 spans 14 amino acids. Germline V gene data show CDR1 as MNHNS and CDR2 as SASEGT. V was pared by 6 bases and J by 0 bases, with 11 bases between.

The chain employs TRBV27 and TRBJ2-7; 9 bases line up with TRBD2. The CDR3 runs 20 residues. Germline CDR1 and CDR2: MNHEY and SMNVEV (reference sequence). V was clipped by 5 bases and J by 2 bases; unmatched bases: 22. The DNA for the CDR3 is TGTGCCAGCAGTCCCCCACAAATGACTAGCGGCCAGGGCGGCCCCTACGAGCAGTACTTC. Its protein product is CASSPPQMTSGQGGPYEQYF.

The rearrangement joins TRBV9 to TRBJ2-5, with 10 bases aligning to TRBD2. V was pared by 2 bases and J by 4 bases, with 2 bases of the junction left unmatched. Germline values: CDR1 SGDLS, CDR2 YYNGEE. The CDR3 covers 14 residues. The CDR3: CASSVSGGLETQYF. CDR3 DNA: TGTGCCAGCAGCGTTAGCGGGGGGTTAGAGACCCAGTACTTC. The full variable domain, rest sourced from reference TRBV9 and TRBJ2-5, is DSGVTQTPKHLITATGQRVTLRCSPRSGDLSVYWYQQSLDQGLQFLIQYYNGEERAKGNILERFSAQQFPDLHSELNLSSLELGDSALYFCASSVSGGLETQYFGPGTRLLVL.

The DNA of the CDR3 is TGTGCCAGTAGTATGACGAAGGAAGGGGACACTGAAGCTTTCTTT. This sequence encodes CASSMTKEGDTEAFF. The chain joins TRBV19 to TRBJ1-1; possibly TRBD1 for D (5 bases). V was pared by 3 bases and J by 3 bases, with 14 bases between. CDR1 LNHDA and CDR2 SQIVND come from the germline V gene (reference sequence). The CDR3 has 15 residues.

The CDR3 DNA sequence: TGTGCCAGCAGTGCAGGGGTCGGCTACGAGCAGTACTTC. Translation: CASSAGVGYEQYF. The V call is TRBV2, the J call TRBJ2-7, with TRBD1 as a possible D gene (6 bases). Trimming took off 4 bases at V and 3 bases at J, with 10 bases between the two ends. The CDR3 is 13 residues long. The V gene's germline CDR1 is SNHLY and CDR2 FYNNEI.

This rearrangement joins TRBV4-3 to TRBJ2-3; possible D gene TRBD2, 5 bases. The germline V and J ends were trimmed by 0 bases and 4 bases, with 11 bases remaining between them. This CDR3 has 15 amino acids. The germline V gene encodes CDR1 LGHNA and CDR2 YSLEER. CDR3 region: CASSQEWRRADTQYF. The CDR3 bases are TGCGCCAGCAGCCAAGAGTGGAGGCGGGCAGATACGCAGTATTTT.

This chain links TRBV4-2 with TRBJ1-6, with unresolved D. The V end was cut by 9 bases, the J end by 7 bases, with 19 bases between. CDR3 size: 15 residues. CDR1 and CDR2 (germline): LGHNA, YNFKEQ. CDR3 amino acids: CASCEDALLNSPLHF. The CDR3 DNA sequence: TGTGCCAGTTGCGAGGATGCACTGTTGAATTCACCCCTCCACTTT.

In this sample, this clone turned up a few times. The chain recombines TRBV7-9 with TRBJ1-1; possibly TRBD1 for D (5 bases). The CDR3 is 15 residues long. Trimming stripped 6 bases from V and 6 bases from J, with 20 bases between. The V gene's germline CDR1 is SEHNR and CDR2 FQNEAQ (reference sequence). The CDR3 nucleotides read TGTGCCAGCAGAGACCATCTGGCAGGGTTGGCTGAAGCTTTCTTT. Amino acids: CASRDHLAGLAEAFF.

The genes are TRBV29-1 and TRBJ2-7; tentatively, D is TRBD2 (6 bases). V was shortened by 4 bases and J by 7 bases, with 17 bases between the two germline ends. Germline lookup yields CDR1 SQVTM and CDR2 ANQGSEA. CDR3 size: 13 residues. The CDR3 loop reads CSVAPGTLGEQYF. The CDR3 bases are TGCAGCGTTGCCCCAGGGACTTTGGGGGAGCAGTACTTC.

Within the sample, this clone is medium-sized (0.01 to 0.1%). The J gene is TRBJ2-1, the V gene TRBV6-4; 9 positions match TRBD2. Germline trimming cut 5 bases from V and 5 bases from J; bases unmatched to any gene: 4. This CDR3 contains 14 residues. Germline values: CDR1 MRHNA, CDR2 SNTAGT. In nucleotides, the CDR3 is TGTGCCAGCAGTCTAGCGGGAACCCACAATGAGCAGTTCTTC. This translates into CASSLAGTHNEQFF.

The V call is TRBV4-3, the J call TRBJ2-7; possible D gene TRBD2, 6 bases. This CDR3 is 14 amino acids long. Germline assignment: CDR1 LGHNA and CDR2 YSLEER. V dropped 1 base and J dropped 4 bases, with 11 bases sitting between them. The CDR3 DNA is TGCGCCAGCAGCCAAGGACCCGGGACTTACGAGCAGTACTTC. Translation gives CASSQGPGTYEQYF.

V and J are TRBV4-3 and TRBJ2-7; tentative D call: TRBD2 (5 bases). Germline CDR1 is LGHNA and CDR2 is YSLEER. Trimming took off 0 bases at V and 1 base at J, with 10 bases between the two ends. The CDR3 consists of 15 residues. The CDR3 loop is CASSQERELSYEQYF. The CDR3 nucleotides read TGCGCCAGCAGCCAAGAGAGGGAACTTTCCTACGAGCAGTACTTC.

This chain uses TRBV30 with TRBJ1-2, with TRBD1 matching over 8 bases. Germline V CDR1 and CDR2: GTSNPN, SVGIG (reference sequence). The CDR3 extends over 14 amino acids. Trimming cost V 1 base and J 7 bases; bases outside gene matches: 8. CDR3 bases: TGTGCCTGGAGTGAGGACAGGGTGCTTTTTGGCTACACCTTC. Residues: CAWSEDRVLFGYTF.

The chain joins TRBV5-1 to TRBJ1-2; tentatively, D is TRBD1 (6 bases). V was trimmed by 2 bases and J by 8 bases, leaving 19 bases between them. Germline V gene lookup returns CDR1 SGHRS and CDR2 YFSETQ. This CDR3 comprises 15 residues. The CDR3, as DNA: TGCGCCAGCAGCTTACCAGGGGAGGGGATTGACGGCTACACCTTC. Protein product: CASSLPGEGIDGYTF.

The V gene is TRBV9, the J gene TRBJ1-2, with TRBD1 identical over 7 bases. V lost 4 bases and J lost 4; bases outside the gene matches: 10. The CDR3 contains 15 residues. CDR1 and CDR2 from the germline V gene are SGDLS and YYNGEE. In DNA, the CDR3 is TGTGCCAGCAGCCCGAGGACAGGCGCGGGCTATGGCTACACCTTC. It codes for CASSPRTGAGYGYTF. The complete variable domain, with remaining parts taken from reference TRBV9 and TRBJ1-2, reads DSGVTQTPKHLITATGQRVTLRCSPRSGDLSVYWYQQSLDQGLQFLIQYYNGEERAKGNILERFSAQQFPDLHSELNLSSLELGDSALYFCASSPRTGAGYGYTFGSGTRLTVV.

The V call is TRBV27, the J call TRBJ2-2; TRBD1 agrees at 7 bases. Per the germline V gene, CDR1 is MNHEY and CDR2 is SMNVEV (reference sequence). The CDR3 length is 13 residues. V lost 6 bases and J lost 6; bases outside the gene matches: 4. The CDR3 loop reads CASRIQGPGELFF. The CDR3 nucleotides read TGTGCCAGCAGGATACAGGGGCCCGGGGAGCTGTTTTTT.